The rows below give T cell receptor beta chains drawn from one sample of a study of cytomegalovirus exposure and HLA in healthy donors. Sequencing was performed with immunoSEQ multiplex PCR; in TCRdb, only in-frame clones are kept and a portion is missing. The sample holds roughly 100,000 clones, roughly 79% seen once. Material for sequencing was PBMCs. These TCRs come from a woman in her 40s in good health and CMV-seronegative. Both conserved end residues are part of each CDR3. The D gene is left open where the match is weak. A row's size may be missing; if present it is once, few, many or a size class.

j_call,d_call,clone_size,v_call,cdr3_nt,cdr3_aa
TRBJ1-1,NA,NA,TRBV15,TGTGCCACCAGCGCAGATCAGGGTCCGGGTACTGAAGCTTTCTTT,CATSADQGPGTEAFF
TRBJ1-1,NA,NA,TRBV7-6,TGTGCCAGCAGCTTACAGAAAGGGGGACTGAACACTGAAGCTTTCTTT,CASSLQKGGLNTEAFF
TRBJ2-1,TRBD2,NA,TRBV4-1,TGCGCCAGCAGCCAGGATTTGGGGACTAGCATCAATGAGCAGTTCTTC,CASSQDLGTSINEQFF
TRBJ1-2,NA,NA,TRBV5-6,TGTGCCAGCAGCTCAGGGCCCACAACCTATAACTATGGCTACACCTTC,CASSSGPTTYNYGYTF
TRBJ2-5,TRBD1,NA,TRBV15,TGTGCCACCAGCAGAGGACAGGGCTGGGAGACCCAGTACTTC,CATSRGQGWETQYF
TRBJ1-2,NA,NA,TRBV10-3,TGTGCCATCAGTGAGGGGCGGGGCTATGGCTACACCTTC,CAISEGRGYGYTF
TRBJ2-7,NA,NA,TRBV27,TGTGCCAGCAGCCTCCTAAACTCCTACGAGCAGTACTTC,CASSLLNSYEQYF
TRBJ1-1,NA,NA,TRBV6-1,TGTGCCAGCAGTGATGCCAGGAAGAACACTGAAGCTTTCTTT,CASSDARKNTEAFF
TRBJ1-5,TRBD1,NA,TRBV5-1,TGCGCCAGCAGCCCGTGGACAGGGAGCGTGCAGCCCCAGCATTTT,CASSPWTGSVQPQHF
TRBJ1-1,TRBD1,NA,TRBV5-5,TGTGCCAGCAGCTTTAGGCCTCAGGGGGCCGGCGCTGAAGCTTTCTTT,CASSFRPQGAGAEAFF
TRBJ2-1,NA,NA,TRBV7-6,TGTGCCAGCAGCACCCGGGGGAGCTCCTACAATGAGCAGTTCTTC,CASSTRGSSYNEQFF
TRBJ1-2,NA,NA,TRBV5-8,TGTGCCAGCAGCTTGTGGGCGTATGGCTACACCTTC,CASSLWAYGYTF
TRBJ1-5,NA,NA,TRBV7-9,TGTGCCAGCAGCTTAATGGGGGCGAGGGAGCCCCAGCATTTT,CASSLMGAREPQHF
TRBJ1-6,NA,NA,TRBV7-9,TGTGCCAGCAGTTCCGCCGGGGGGGGGCAGGGTTCACCCCTCCACTTT,CASSSAGGGQGSPLHF
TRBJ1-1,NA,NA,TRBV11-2,TGTGCCAGCAGCCAAGGGACACTGAACACTGAAGCTTTCTTT,CASSQGTLNTEAFF
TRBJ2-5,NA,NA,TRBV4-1,TGCGCCAGCAGCCAAGATCCATTAGGGGTGAGGGAGACCCAGTACTTC,CASSQDPLGVRETQYF
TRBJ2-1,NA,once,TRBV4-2,TGTGCCAGCAGCCGAGGAGGTCTCGATGAGCAGTTCTTC,CASSRGGLDEQFF
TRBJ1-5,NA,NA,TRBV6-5,TGTGCCAGCGGGACGGGGGGCGGCAATCAGCCCCAGCATTTT,CASGTGGGNQPQHF
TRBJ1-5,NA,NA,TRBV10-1,TGCGCCAGCAGTGACCAGGGACATGGGCCCGGCCAGCCCCAGCATTTT,CASSDQGHGPGQPQHF
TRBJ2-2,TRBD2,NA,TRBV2,TGTGCCACCCGGGGCGGGGGGGCAACCGGGGAGCTGTTTTTT,CATRGGGATGELFF
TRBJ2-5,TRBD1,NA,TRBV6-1,TGTGCCAGCAGGGGACAGGGTTACGAGACCCAGTACTTC,CASRGQGYETQYF
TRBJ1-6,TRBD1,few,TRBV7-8,TGTGCCAGCAGCCCCACAGGGGCGATCGGTTCACCCCTCCACTTT,CASSPTGAIGSPLHF
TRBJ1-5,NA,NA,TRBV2,TGTGCCAGCAGCGACGGGGTGGGCAATCAGCCCCAGCATTTT,CASSDGVGNQPQHF
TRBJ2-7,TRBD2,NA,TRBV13,TGTGCCAGCAGTCCAAAGGGGGGACTAGCGGGGATCGAGCAGTACTTC,CASSPKGGLAGIEQYF
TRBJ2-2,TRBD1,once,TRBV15,TGTGCCACCAGCACCCTGGACAGGATGCCCGGGGAGCTGTTTTTT,CATSTLDRMPGELFF
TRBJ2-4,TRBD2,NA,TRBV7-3,TGTGCCAGCAGCCTTAGCGGGGGTAATGACATTCAGTACTTC,CASSLSGGNDIQYF
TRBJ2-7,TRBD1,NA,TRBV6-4,TGTGCCAGCAGTGGGACAGGGGGCTTCTACGAGCAGTACTTC,CASSGTGGFYEQYF
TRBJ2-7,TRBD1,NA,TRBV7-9,TGTGCCAGCAGCCCTCAGGGGGCTACAAGCTCCTACGAGCAGTACTTC,CASSPQGATSSYEQYF
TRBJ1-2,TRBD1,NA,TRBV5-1,TGCGCCAGCGGGGACAGGGGTATGAACTATGGCTACACCTTC,CASGDRGMNYGYTF
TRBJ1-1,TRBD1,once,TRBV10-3,TGTGCCATCAGTGACCGGGACAGGGTACCTGAAGCTTTCTTT,CAISDRDRVPEAFF
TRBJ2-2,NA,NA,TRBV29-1,TGCAGCCACGGTACCCATACAACCCGGGGAGCTGTTTTT,CSHGTHTTRGAVF
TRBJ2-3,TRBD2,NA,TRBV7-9,TGTGCCAGCAGCTCCCTAACTAGCGCCGGCACAGATACGCAGTATTTT,CASSSLTSAGTDTQYF
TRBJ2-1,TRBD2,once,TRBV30,TGTGCCTGGAGTGAACTAGCGGGGAGCTACAATGAGCAGTTCTTC,CAWSELAGSYNEQFF
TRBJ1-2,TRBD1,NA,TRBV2,TGTGCCAGCAGTGACCAGGGACAGGGTGGGGGTTATGGCTACACCTTC,CASSDQGQGGGYGYTF
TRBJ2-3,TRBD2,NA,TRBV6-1,TGTGCCAGCAGTAGCGGGGGGGCGACAGATACGCAGTATTTT,CASSSGGATDTQYF
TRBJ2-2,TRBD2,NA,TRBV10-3,TGTGCCATCAGTGATCGGCGGGGGGGCCAAAACGGGGAGCTGTTTTTT,CAISDRRGGQNGELFF
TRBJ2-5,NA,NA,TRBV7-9,TGTGCCAGCAGCTCTTCCACAAAAGTGTACCAAGAGACCCAGTACTTC,CASSSSTKVYQETQYF
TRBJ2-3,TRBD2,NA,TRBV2,TGTGCCAGCAGTCAAACTAGCGATCTATTCACAGATACGCAGTATTTT,CASSQTSDLFTDTQYF
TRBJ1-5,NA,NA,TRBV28,TGTGCCAGCAGTCGTCCTAGCAATCAGCCCCAGCATTTT,CASSRPSNQPQHF
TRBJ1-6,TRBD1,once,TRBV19,TGTGCCAGTAGGATCGACAGGGACTATAATTCACCCCTCCACTTT,CASRIDRDYNSPLHF
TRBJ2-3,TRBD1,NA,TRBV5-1,TGCGCCAGCACGACAGGGGCCGGAACAAATACGCAGTATTTT,CASTTGAGTNTQYF
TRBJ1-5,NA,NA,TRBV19,TGTGCCACCTCCAGATTAGCCAATCAGCCCCAGCATTTT,CATSRLANQPQHF
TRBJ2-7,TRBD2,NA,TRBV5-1,TGCGCCAGCAGCTTGGCCCTAGCGGGGGAGTCCTACGAGCAGTACTTC,CASSLALAGESYEQYF
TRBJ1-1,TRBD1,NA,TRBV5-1,TGCGCCAGCAGCCTGCAGGGACAGCACAACACTGAAGCTTTCTTT,CASSLQGQHNTEAFF
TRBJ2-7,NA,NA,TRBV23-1,TGCGCCAGCAGTCAATCCGGAGAATACGAGCAGTACTTC,CASSQSGEYEQYF
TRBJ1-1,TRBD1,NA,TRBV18,TGTGCCAGCTCACTTCAACAGGGACAGCCCGACACTGAAGCTTTCTTT,CASSLQQGQPDTEAFF
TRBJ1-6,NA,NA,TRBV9,TGTGCCAGCAGCGTAGGGGGCTCGGGTAATTCACCCCTCCACTTT,CASSVGGSGNSPLHF
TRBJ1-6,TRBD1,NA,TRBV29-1,TGCAGCACCAGGACAGGCCCTAATTCACCCCTCCACTTT,CSTRTGPNSPLHF
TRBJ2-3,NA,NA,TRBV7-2,TGTGCCAGCAGCCGGGACTTCGCGGATACGCAGTATTTT,CASSRDFADTQYF
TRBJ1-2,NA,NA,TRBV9,TGTGCCAGCAGCGCCGGGACTCTTAACTATGGCTACACCTTC,CASSAGTLNYGYTF
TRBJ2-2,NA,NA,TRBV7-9,TGTGCCAGCAGCTTAGTAGTCGGGGCCGGGGAGCTGTTTTTT,CASSLVVGAGELFF
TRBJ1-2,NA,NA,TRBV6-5,TGTGCCAGCTCTGGGGGCGGTGGCTACACCTTC,CASSGGGGYTF
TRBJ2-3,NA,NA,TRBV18,TGTGCCAGCTCACCGTCCGGTACAGGGAGAACGATTAGCACAGATACGCAGTATTTT,CASSPSGTGRTISTDTQYF
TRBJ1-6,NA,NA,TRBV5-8,TGTGCCAGCAGCTTGGCAGGGGACCTTAATTCACCCCTCCACTTT,CASSLAGDLNSPLHF
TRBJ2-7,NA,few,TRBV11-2,TGTGCCAGCAGCTTTTCGGGAGCCAGCTCCTACGAGCAGTACTTC,CASSFSGASSYEQYF
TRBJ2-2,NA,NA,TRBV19,TGTGCCAGTAGTATTAACACGTGGACCGGGGAGCTGTTTTTT,CASSINTWTGELFF
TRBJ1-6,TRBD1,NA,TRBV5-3,TGTGCCAGAAGCCTAAACCGGGACAGGGGAAGTTTATCCTATAATTCACCCCTCCACTTT,CARSLNRDRGSLSYNSPLHF